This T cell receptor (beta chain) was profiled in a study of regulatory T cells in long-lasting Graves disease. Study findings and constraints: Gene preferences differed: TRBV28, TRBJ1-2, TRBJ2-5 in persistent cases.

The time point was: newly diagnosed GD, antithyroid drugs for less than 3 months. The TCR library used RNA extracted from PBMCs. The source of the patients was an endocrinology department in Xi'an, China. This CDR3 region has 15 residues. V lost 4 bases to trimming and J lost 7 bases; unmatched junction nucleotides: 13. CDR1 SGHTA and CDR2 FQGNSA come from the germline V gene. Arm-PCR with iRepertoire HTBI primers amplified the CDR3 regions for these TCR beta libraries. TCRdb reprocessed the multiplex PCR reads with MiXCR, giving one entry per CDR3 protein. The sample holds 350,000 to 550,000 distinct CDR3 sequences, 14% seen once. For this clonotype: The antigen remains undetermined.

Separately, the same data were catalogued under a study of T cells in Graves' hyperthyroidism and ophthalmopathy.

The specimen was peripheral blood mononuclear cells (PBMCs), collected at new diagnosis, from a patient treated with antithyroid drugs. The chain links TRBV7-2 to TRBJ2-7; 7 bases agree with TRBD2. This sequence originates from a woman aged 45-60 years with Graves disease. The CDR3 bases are TGTGCCAGCAGCTCCCGGACTAGTCCCGACAATGAGCAGTACTTC. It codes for CASSSRTSPDNEQYF. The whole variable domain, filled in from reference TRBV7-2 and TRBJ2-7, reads GAGVSQSPSNKVTEKGKDVELRCDPISGHTALYWYRQSLGQGLEFLIYFQGNSAPDKSGLPSDRFSAERTGGSVSTLTIQRTQQEDSAVYLCASSSRTSPDNEQYFGPGTRLTVT.